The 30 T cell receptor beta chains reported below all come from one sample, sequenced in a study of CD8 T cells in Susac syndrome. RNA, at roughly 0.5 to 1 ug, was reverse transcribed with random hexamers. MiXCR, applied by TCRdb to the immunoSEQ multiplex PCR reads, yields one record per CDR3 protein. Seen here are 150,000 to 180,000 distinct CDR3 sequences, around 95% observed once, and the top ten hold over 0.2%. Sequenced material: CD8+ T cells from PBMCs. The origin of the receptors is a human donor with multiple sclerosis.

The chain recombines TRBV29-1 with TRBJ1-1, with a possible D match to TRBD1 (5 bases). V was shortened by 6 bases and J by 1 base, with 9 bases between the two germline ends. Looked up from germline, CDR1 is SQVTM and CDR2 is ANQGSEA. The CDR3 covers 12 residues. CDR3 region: CSVLRENTEAFF. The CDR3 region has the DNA TGCAGCGTCCTCAGGGAGAACACTGAAGCTTTCTTT.

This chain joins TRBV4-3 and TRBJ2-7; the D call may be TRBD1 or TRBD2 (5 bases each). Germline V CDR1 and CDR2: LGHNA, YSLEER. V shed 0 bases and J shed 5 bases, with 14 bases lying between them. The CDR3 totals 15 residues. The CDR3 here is CASSQDGQGVDEQYF. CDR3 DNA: TGCGCCAGCAGCCAAGATGGGCAGGGAGTGGACGAGCAGTACTTC.

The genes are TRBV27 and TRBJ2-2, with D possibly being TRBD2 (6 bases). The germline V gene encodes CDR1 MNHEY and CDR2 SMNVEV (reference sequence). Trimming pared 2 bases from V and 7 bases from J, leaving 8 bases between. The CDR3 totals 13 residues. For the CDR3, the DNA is TGTGCCAGCAGTTTAGGGGGAGGCGGGGAGCTGTTTTTT. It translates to CASSLGGGGELFF.

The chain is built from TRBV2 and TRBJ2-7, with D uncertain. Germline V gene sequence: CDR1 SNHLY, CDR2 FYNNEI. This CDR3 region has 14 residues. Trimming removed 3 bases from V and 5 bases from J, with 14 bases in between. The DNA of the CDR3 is TGTGCCAGCAGTGATGTACAGCCCATTCACGAGCAGTACTTC. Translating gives CASSDVQPIHEQYF.

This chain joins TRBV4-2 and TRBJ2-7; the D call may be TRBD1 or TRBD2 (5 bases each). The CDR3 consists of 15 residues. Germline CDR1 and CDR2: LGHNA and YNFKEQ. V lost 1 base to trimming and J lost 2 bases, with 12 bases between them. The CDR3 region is CASSQVGLGPYEQYF. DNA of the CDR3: TGTGCCAGCAGCCAAGTTGGGTTGGGACCCTACGAGCAGTACTTC.

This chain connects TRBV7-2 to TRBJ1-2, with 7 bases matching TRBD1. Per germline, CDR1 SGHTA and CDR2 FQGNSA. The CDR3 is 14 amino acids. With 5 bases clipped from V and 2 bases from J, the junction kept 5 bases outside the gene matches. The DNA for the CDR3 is TGTGCCAGCAGCCCCCCGGGACAGAACTATGGCTACACCTTC. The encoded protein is CASSPPGQNYGYTF.

The DNA for the CDR3 is TGCAGCGTGGGACAGCCGAACACTGAAGCTTTCTTT. Protein sequence: CSVGQPNTEAFF. The gene calls are TRBV29-1 and TRBJ1-1, with TRBD1 identical over 7 bases. With 6 bases clipped from V and 1 base from J, the junction kept 2 bases outside the gene matches. Germline CDR1 reads SQVTM; CDR2 reads ANQGSEA. The CDR3 covers 12 residues.

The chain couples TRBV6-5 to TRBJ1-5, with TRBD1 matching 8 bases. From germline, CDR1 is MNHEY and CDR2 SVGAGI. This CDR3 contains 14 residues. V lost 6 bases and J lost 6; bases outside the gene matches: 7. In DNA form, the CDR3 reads TGTGCCAGCAGCCCAGGGACAGGCGGTCAGCCCCAGCATTTT. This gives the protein CASSPGTGGQPQHF.

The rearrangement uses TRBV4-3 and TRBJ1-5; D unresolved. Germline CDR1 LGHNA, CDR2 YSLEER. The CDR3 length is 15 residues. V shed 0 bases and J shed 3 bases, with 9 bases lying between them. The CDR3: CASSQDLAFNQPQHF. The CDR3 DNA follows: TGCGCCAGCAGCCAAGATCTGGCCTTCAATCAGCCCCAGCATTTT.

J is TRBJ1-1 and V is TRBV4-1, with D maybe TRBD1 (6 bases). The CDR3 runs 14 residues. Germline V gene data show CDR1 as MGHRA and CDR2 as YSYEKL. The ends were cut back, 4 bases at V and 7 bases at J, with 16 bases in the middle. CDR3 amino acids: CASSLGGKPNEAFF. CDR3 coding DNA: TGCGCCAGCAGCCTTGGGGGCAAGCCGAATGAAGCTTTCTTT.

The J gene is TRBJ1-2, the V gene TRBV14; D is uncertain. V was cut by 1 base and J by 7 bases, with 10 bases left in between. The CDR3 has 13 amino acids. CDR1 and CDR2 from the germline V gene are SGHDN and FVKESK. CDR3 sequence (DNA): TGTGCCAGCAGCCAAGTATTGAATTCTGGCTACACCTTC. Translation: CASSQVLNSGYTF.

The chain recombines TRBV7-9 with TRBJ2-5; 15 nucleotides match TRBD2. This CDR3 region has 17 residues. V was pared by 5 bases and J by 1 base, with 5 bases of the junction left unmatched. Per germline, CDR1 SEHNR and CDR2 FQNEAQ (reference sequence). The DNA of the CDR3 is TGTGCCAGCAGCGCCGGGACTAGCGGGGGGCGCCAAGAGACCCAGTACTTC. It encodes CASSAGTSGGRQETQYF.

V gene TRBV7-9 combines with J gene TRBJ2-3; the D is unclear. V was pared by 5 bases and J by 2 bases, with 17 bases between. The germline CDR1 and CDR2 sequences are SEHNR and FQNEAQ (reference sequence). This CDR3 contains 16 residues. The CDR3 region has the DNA TGTGCCAGCAGCCCCCTCTTTGGACCTGACACAGATACGCAGTATTTT. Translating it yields CASSPLFGPDTDTQYF.

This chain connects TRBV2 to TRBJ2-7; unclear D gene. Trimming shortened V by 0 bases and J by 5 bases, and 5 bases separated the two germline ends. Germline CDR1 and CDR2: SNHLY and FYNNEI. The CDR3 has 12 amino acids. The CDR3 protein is CASSEAVDEQYF. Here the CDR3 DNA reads TGTGCCAGCAGTGAAGCCGTGGACGAGCAGTACTTC.

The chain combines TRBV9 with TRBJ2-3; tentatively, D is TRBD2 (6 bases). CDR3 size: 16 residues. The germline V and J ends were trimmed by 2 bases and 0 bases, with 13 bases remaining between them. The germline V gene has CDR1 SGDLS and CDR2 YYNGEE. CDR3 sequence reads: CASSVAGDWSTDTQYF. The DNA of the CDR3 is TGTGCCAGCAGCGTCGCCGGGGACTGGAGCACAGATACGCAGTATTTT.

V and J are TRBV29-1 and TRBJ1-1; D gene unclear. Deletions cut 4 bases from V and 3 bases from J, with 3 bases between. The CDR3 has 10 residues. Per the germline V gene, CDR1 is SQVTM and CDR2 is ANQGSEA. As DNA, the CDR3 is TGCAGCGTTGGAGACACTGAAGCTTTCTTT. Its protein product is CSVGDTEAFF.

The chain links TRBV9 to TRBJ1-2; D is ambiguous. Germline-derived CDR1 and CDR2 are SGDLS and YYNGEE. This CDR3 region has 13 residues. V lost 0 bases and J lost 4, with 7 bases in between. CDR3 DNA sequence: TGTGCCAGCAGCGTAGGCGAGTCCTATGGCTACACCTTC. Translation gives CASSVGESYGYTF.

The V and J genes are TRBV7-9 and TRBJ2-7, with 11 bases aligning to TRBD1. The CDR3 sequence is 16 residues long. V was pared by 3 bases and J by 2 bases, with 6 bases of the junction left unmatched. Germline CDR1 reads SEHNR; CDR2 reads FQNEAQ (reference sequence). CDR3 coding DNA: TGTGCCAGCAGCTTCGACATGGACAGGGGGCCCTACGAGCAGTACTTC. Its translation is CASSFDMDRGPYEQYF.

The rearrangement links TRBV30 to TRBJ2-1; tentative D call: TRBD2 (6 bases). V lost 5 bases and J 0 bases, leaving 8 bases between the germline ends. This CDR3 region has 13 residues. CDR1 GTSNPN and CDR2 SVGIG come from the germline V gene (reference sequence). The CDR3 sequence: CAWFSGSYNEQFF. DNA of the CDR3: TGTGCCTGGTTTAGCGGCTCCTACAATGAGCAGTTCTTC.

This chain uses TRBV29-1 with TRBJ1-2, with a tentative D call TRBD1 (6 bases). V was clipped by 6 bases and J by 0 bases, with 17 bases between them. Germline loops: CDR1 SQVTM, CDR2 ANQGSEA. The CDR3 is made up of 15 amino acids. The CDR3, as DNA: TGCAGCGTCCCTTCAGGGGCCCCCGCTAACTATGGCTACACCTTC. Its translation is CSVPSGAPANYGYTF.

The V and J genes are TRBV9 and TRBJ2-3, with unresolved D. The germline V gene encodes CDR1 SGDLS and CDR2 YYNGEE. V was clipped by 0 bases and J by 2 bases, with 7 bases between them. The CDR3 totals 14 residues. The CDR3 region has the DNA TGTGCCAGCAGCGTAGGGTCGGCCACAGATACGCAGTATTTT. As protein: CASSVGSATDTQYF.

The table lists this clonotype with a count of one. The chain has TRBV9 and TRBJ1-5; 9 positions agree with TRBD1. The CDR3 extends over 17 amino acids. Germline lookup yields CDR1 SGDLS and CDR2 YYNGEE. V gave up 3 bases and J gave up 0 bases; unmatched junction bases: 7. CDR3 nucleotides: TGTGCCAGCAGCGGCGGGGACAGGGAGTATAGCAATCAGCCCCAGCATTTT. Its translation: CASSGGDREYSNQPQHF.

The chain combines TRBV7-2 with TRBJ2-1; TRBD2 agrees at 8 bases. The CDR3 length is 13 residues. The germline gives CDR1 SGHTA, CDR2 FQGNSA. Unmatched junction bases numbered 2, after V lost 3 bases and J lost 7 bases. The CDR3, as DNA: TGTGCCAGCAGCTTCGGACTAGCAAATGAGCAGTTCTTC. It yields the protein CASSFGLANEQFF. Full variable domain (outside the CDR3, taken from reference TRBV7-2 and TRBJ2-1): GAGVSQSPSNKVTEKGKDVELRCDPISGHTALYWYRQSLGQGLEFLIYFQGNSAPDKSGLPSDRFSAERTGGSVSTLTIQRTQQEDSAVYLCASSFGLANEQFFGPGTRLTVL.

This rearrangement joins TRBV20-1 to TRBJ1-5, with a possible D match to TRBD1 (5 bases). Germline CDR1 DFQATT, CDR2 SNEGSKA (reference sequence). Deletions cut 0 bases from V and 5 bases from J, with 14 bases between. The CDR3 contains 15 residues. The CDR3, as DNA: TGCAGTGCTAGAGATCCCCAGGGTGGCGATCAGCCCCAGCATTTT. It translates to CSARDPQGGDQPQHF.

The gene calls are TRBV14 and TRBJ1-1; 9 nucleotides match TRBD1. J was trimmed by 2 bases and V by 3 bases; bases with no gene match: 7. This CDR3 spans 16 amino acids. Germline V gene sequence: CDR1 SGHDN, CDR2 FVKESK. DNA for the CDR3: TGTGCCAGCAGCCATTTAGGACAGGGGAGAAACACTGAAGCTTTCTTT. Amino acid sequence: CASSHLGQGRNTEAFF.

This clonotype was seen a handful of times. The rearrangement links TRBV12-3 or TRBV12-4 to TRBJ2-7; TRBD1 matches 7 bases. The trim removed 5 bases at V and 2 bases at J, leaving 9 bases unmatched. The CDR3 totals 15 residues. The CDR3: CASSPRQGPTYEQYF. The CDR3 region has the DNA TGTGCCAGCAGTCCCCGACAGGGACCGACCTACGAGCAGTACTTC.

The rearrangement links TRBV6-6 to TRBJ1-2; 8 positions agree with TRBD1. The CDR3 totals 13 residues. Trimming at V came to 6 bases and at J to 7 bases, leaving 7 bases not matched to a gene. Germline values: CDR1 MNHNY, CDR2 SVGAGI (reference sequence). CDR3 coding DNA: TGTGCCAGCAGCCGGACAGGGTACGGTGGCTACACCTTC. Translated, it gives CASSRTGYGGYTF.

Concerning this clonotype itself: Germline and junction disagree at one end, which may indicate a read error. The CDR3 loop is CASSLGLGQLVIF. As DNA, the CDR3 is TGTGCCAGCAGCTTAGGGTTAGGACAGTTGGTTATCTTC. The chain recombines TRBV7-9 with TRBJ1-2; D possibly corresponds to TRBD1 (6 bases). This CDR3 region has 13 residues. Germline V lookup: CDR1 SEHNR, CDR2 FQNEAQ (reference sequence).

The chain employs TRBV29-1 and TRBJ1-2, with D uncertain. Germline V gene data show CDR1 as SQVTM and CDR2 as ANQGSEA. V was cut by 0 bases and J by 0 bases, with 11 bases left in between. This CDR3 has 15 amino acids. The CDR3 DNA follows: TGCAGCGTTGAAGACAGGTCGTCGGCTAACTATGGCTACACCTTC. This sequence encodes CSVEDRSSANYGYTF. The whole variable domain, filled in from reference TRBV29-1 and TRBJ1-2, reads SAVISQKPSRDICQRGTSLTIQCQVDSQVTMMFWYRQQPGQSLTLIATANQGSEATYESGFVIDKFPISRPNLTFSTLTVSNMSPEDSSIYLCSVEDRSSANYGYTFGSGTRLTVV.

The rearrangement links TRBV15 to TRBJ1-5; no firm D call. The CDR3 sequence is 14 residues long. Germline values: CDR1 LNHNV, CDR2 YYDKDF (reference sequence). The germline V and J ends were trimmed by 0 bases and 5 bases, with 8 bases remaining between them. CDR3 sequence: CATSRDRLHQPQHF. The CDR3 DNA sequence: TGTGCCACCAGCAGAGATAGACTTCATCAGCCCCAGCATTTT.